This T cell receptor beta chain was retrieved from a study of regulatory T cells in long-lasting Graves disease. Study results and caveats: Accuracy may have suffered from the small sample size. Newly diagnosed Graves' patients had higher TCR diversity than persistent ones.

Relying on iRepertoire HTBI primers and Arm-PCR of CDR3 regions, the team built TCR beta libraries. In the original processing: Analysis of the samples identified around 60 TRBV and more than eleven TRBJ segments. One entry per CDR3 protein, called by TCRdb with MiXCR from the multiplex PCR reads. TCRdb's processing, not the authors', yielded these V and J calls. The data hold 300,000 to 400,000 distinct CDR3 sequences, with 15% to 20% observed a single time. Time point given: persistent/refractory GD, antithyroid drugs over 5 years with positive TRAb. The TCR library used RNA extracted from PBMCs. This clonotype has a count of ten or more. The antigen is unknown. This sample comprised peripheral blood mononuclear cells (PBMCs), obtained when the disease was refractory, from a patient treated with antithyroid drugs. The TCR comes from a female donor with Graves disease.

CDR3 sequence (DNA): TGTGCCAGCAGTCCGCTCGGGGGTGCGCCCCAGCATTTT. Its translation: CASSPLGGAPQHF. The V and J genes are TRBV12-3 or TRBV12-4 and TRBJ1-5; tentative D call: TRBD1 (5 bases). The V and J ends lost 5 bases and 9 bases respectively, with 14 bases between them. This CDR3 contains 13 residues.